This is a list of T cell receptor beta chains from one sample in a study of cytotoxic CD8 clonotypes in ibrutinib-treated CLL. Using immunoSEQ multiplex PCR, the repertoire was profiled, and TCRdb retains in-frame clones only, with some absent. The sample has about 57,000 clones, 55% to 65% seen once. Sequences were derived from PBMCs, sampled after 24 months of ibrutinib treatment. The receptor set was obtained from a human donor with chronic lymphocytic leukemia. Each CDR3 is given with its conserved first and last residue. The D gene is left open where the match is weak. Clone size is stated in some rows and not others, as once, few, many or a class when expanded.

CASSFRLAGAEQYF,TGTGCCAGCAGCTTCAGACTAGCGGGAGCCGAGCAGTACTTC,.,TRBD2,TRBV5-4,TRBJ2-7
CASWTRSNTGELFF,TGTGCCAGCTGGACTAGATCGAACACCGGGGAGCTGTTTTTT,.,TRBD2,TRBV6-1,TRBJ2-2
CASRISGNTIYF,TGTGCCAGCCGCATCTCTGGAAACACCATATATTTT,.,.,TRBV18,TRBJ1-3
CSVEDRVGTGYTF,TGCAGCGTTGAAGATCGAGTCGGAACAGGCTACACCTTC,.,.,TRBV29-1,TRBJ1-2
CASSQVLSDPQHF,TGTGCCAGCAGCCAAGTGCTATCAGATCCCCAGCACTTC,few,.,TRBV4-2,TRBJ2-5
CASPSPDQETQYF,TGTGCCAGTCCCTCCCCGGACCAAGAGACCCAGTACTTC,.,.,TRBV10-3,TRBJ2-5
CASTDGKGPTRGHF,TGTGCCAGCACCGACGGGAAAGGTCCAACTCGGGGACATTTT,.,.,TRBV2,TRBJ1-5
CASRRLAGQREQYF,TGTGCCAGCAGGAGACTAGCGGGACAACGCGAGCAGTACTTC,.,TRBD2,TRBV6-1,TRBJ2-7
CASSRGTGGTGELFF,TGTGCCAGCTCTCGTGGGACAGGGGGCACCGGGGAGCTGTTTTTT,.,TRBD1,TRBV18,TRBJ2-2
CASSLMTGGGEKLFF,TGCGCCAGCAGCTTGATGACAGGGGGTGGGGAAAAACTGTTTTTT,.,TRBD1,TRBV5-1,TRBJ1-4
CAITAGGPLEQFF,TGTGCCATCACCGCGGGAGGGCCACTTGAGCAGTTCTTC,.,TRBD2,TRBV10-3,TRBJ2-1
CASSLVGQGSQVEYF,.,many,.,TRBV5-1,TRBJ2-3
CSARTAEKLFF,TGCAGTGCCCGGACAGCCGAAAAACTGTTTTTT,.,.,TRBV20-1,TRBJ1-4
CASSSDRDYGYTF,TGTGCCAGCAGCTCGGACAGGGATTATGGCTACACCTTC,few,TRBD1,TRBV5-4,TRBJ1-2
CASSSPGAVPEAFF,TGTGCCAGCAGCTCTCCGGGGGCGGTCCCCGAAGCTTTCTTT,few,.,TRBV7-8,TRBJ1-1
CASSPLGTHEKLFF,TGTGCCAGCTCACCATTGGGGACCCATGAAAAACTGTTTTTT,.,.,TRBV18,TRBJ1-4
CASSRTTRAEQFF,TGTGCCAGCAGCCGGACTACTAGGGCTGAGCAGTTCTTC,.,.,TRBV4-2,TRBJ2-1
CASSYQGGVYGYTF,TGTGCCAGCAGTTATCAGGGGGGCGTCTATGGCTACACCTTC,once,TRBD1,TRBV6-6,TRBJ1-2